In its sample, the clone carrying this T cell receptor beta chain was seen a few times. Its specificity is unknown. The CDR3 spans 16 residues. V shed 2 bases and J 6 bases; nucleotides not matched to a gene: 7. Germline V gene sequence: CDR1 SNHLY, CDR2 FYNNEI. These data belong to a study of identical twins. General study findings and limits: Without tracking the same donors, conclusions rested on cross-sectional statistical analysis.

Each CDR3 protein is one row after TCRdb ran MiXCR on the 5' RACE reads. Of under 500,000 distinct CDR3 sequences listed, approximately 14% are singletons. These same records also appear under a second study, on yellow fever vaccine responses in identical twins.

The origin of this receptor is a woman in her late teens or twenties in good health. Specimen: CD4+ T cells sorted from blood. This rearrangement joins TRBV2 to TRBJ2-2; 9 bases map to TRBD1. CDR3 bases: TGTGCCAGCAGTGAAACCGGGACAGGGAAGGCCGGGGAGCTGTTTTTT. Translation gives CASSETGTGKAGELFF.